The 9 T cell receptor beta chains in this list originate from one sample, sequenced in a study of blood T cell repertoires in COVID-19. Assay used: immunoSEQ multiplex PCR; TCRdb lists only in-frame clones, some missing. The sample lists about 190,000 clones, 80% to 90% occurring once. Specimen: peripheral blood. All receptors come from a man between 25 and 39 years old with acute or convalescent COVID-19.

The gene calls are TRBV2 and TRBJ2-6; perhaps TRBD2 as D (5 bases). Germline V gene lookup returns CDR1 SNHLY and CDR2 FYNNEI. V lost 8 bases and J 4 bases, leaving 6 bases between the germline ends. This CDR3 is built from 12 residues. CDR3 coding DNA: TGTGCCAGCGGAGGCGGGGCCAACGTCCTGACTTTC. Protein product: CASGGGANVLTF.

CDR3 sequence reads: CASSLLARTTGELFF. The CDR3 DNA sequence: TGTGCCAGCAGCTTACTAGCGAGAACCACCGGGGAGCTGTTTTTT. The chain recombines TRBV7-9 with TRBJ2-2; a possible D gene is TRBD2 (6 bases). V lost 2 bases and J lost 4, with 11 bases in between. CDR3 length: 15 residues. Germline lookup yields CDR1 SEHNR and CDR2 FQNEAQ (reference sequence).

The chain links TRBV12-3 or TRBV12-4 to TRBJ2-5, with TRBD1 identical over 7 bases. The CDR3 has 13 residues. Trimming took 6 bases from V and 5 from J; bases not matched to a gene: 6. The CDR3 DNA follows: TGTGCCAGCAGGCCCACAGGGGTTGAGACCCAGTACTTC. This codes for CASRPTGVETQYF.

In DNA form, the CDR3 reads TGTGCGGCGTGGCGGCCGCCAGATACGCAGTATTTT. Protein sequence: CAAWRPPDTQYF. The gene calls are TRBV5-8 and TRBJ2-3; D uncertain. The CDR3 runs 12 residues. Germline V gene lookup returns CDR1 SGHTS and CDR2 YDEGEE.

The CDR3 sequence is CASSQGPGTEAFF. The CDR3 DNA reads as TGTGCCAGTAGTCAGGGGCCGGGCACTGAAGCTTTCTTT. The V call is TRBV19, the J call TRBJ1-1; D may be TRBD1 (6 bases). CDR1 LNHDA and CDR2 SQIVND come from the germline V gene (reference sequence). CDR3 length: 13 residues. The V gene lost 5 bases and the J gene lost 4 bases, with 11 bases spanning the gap.

The chain joins TRBV5-1 to TRBJ2-7; no firm D call. Germline CDR1 and CDR2: SGHRS and YFSETQ. The CDR3 covers 14 residues. V was pared by 0 bases and J by 5 bases, with 12 bases between. The CDR3 DNA sequence: TGCGCCAGCAGCTTGGCCTCACACCTCAACGAGCAGTACTTC. Encoded protein: CASSLASHLNEQYF.

The chain has TRBV28 and TRBJ1-5; D unclear. CDR1 MDHEN and CDR2 SYDVKM come from the germline V gene. This CDR3 is 15 amino acids long. The ends were cut back, 5 bases at V and 4 bases at J, with 15 bases in the middle. CDR3 loop: CASSPGVYRNQPQHF. The CDR3 DNA is TGTGCCAGCAGTCCCGGGGTCTACCGGAATCAGCCCCAGCATTTT. Based on the CDR3 plus reference TRBV28 and TRBJ1-5, the full variable domain is DVKVTQSSRYLVKRTGEKVFLECVQDMDHENMFWYRQDPGLGLRLIYFSYDVKMKEKGDIPEGYSVSREKKERFSLILESASTNQTSMYLCASSPGVYRNQPQHFGDGTRLSIL.

The chain combines TRBV11-1 with TRBJ2-5; D unresolved. Trimming left V 1 base short and J 2 bases short, with 11 bases between. The CDR3 contains 15 residues. In germline, CDR1 is SGHAT, CDR2 FQDESV (reference sequence). CDR3 coding DNA: TGTGCCAGCAGCTTAGACCAGGTCAGACAAGAGACCCAGTACTTC. Amino acids: CASSLDQVRQETQYF.

A few counts support this clone. V usage is TRBV5-1 and J usage is TRBJ1-2; TRBD1 matches 7 bases. Germline V gene sequence: CDR1 SGHRS, CDR2 YFSETQ. After removal of 1 base from V and 3 bases from J, the junction contained 0 bases not matched to a gene. There are 13 residues in the CDR3. Here the CDR3 reads CASSLTGDYGYTF. The CDR3 nucleotides read TGCGCCAGCAGCTTGACAGGGGACTATGGCTACACCTTC. The full variable domain, its missing parts supplied by reference TRBV5-1 and TRBJ1-2, is KAGVTQTPRYLIKTRGQQVTLSCSPISGHRSVSWYQQTPGQGLQFLFEYFSETQRNKGNFPGRFSGRQFSNSRSEMNVSTLELGDSALYLCASSLTGDYGYTFGSGTRLTVV.